Listed below are T cell receptor beta chains from one sample, sequenced in a study of beta chain features in type 1 diabetes. Assay: immunoSEQ multiplex PCR; the TCRdb copy retains only in-frame clones and omits some. The table shows some 900,000 clones, with roughly 17% occurring only once. Sequencing was performed on naive CD4+ T cells from blood. The receptors were gathered from a young woman in good health. Each CDR3 is given without its conserved first and last residue. Fields, in order: D gene, clone size, V gene, CDR3 length, J gene, CDR3 protein. The D gene is left open where the match is weak. Rows may omit the clone size; those that give it use once, few, many or a size class.

>.|few|TRBV4-2|14|.
ASSQALRTVSYEQY
>TRBD2|.|TRBV4-2|13|TRBJ2-5
ASSQSWTSGATQY
>.|few|TRBV4-3|15|TRBJ2-1
ASSQDLGGGSDNEQF
>.|.|TRBV5-1|11|TRBJ2-5
ASSGNRDETQY
>.|.|TRBV7-9|7|TRBJ2-3
ATTDTQY
>.|.|TRBV29-1|14|TRBJ2-2
SRYFWGRCNAGELF
>.|.|TRBV28|13|TRBJ1-5
ASGREGRLNQPQH
>.|few|TRBV6-5|11|TRBJ1-2
ASSYSGTHGYT
>.|few|TRBV19|12|TRBJ2-1
ASRVLLGGNEQF
>.|.|TRBV9|10|TRBJ2-4
ASSPRAGIQY
>TRBD1|.|TRBV7-9|10|TRBJ1-2
ASSYRGSGYT
>TRBD2|few|TRBV28|11|TRBJ2-5
ASTLGGRETQY
>TRBD1|.|TRBV29-1|11|TRBJ2-7
SVEEDRGDEQY
>.|few|TRBV7-8|14|TRBJ2-3
ASSLALSASTDTQY
>TRBD2|.|TRBV7-9|12|TRBJ2-7
ASSFGGRNYEQY
>TRBD1|few|TRBV9|18|TRBJ2-1
ASSTPGTGILDSSYNEQF
>.|few|TRBV15|14|TRBJ1-4
ATSTYDVGRREKLF
>.|.|TRBV9|12|TRBJ2-7
ASSVYSGSYEQY
>TRBD1|.|TRBV6-1|11|TRBJ1-2
ASRGTANYGYT
>.|.|TRBV5-1|13|TRBJ2-1
ASSERQMRLDEQF
>.|few|TRBV7-9|11|TRBJ2-7
ASSLGRTYEQY
>TRBD2|.|TRBV19|10|TRBJ2-1
ATSGFYNEQF
>.|few|TRBV2|11|TRBJ1-5
ASLERLNQPQH
>.|.|TRBV5-1|13|TRBJ1-2
ASSLGTSGAHGYT
>.|few|TRBV7-2|15|TRBJ2-1
ASSLAGIWGVVNEQF
>TRBD1|few|TRBV9|14|TRBJ2-2
ASSPRTGGFAGELF
>TRBD1|.|TRBV5-1|10|TRBJ1-1
ASSFYRGRAF
>.|few|TRBV5-8|10|TRBJ2-7
ASSAFGDEQY
>TRBD2|few|TRBV13|12|TRBJ2-7
ASSPGLAVYEQY
>TRBD1|.|TRBV5-1|13|TRBJ2-7
ASRQSETGIYEQY
>.|.|TRBV6-1|12|TRBJ2-7
ASSEAGRRYEQY
>.|few|TRBV7-2|12|TRBJ2-2
ASSLAYLAGELF
>TRBD2|few|TRBV29-1|12|TRBJ2-3
SAGRLAGTDTQY
>TRBD2|.|TRBV4-1|12|TRBJ2-2
ASSQTGGTGELF
>.|few|TRBV6-6|12|TRBJ2-1
ASSAQGSLGEQF
>.|.|TRBV7-9|12|TRBJ2-3
ASSPGVGADTQY
>.|few|TRBV2|13|TRBJ2-4
ATGLGPVAKNIQY
>.|few|TRBV11-2|12|TRBJ1-1
ASSQRLPLEEAF
>TRBD2|few|TRBV9|13|TRBJ2-7
ASSVDGGGPYEQY
>.|.|TRBV2|11|TRBJ1-5
ASRDSAVQPQH